The next 30 T cell receptor beta chains were all read from a single sample in a study of CD8 T cells in Susac syndrome. RNA was extracted with the RNeasy kit, and a quantity of about 0.45 to 1 ug was reverse transcribed using random hexamers. Using its own MiXCR run on the immunoSEQ multiplex PCR reads, TCRdb lists one record per CDR3 protein. The sample records about 80,000 distinct CDR3 sequences, approximately 94% being singletons. Sequenced material: CD8+ T cells from PBMCs. All receptors derive from a human donor in good health.

V is TRBV4-1 and J is TRBJ2-5; possible D gene TRBD2, 5 bases. V shed 2 bases and J shed 1 base, with 8 bases lying between them. The CDR3 is made up of 14 amino acids. Germline CDR1 MGHRA, CDR2 YSYEKL. The CDR3 spells CASSQYGLQETQYF. In nucleotides, the CDR3 is TGCGCCAGCAGCCAATACGGACTCCAAGAGACCCAGTACTTC.

The chain is built from TRBV11-2 and TRBJ2-7, with no clear D. V shed 6 bases and J shed 3 bases, with 18 bases lying between them. Germline V CDR1 and CDR2: SGHAT, FQNNGV. This CDR3 has 15 amino acids. The CDR3 DNA follows: TGTGCCAGCAGTTCCTTCCCGGCGGCCAACTACGAGCAGTACTTC. Translated: CASSSFPAANYEQYF.

V usage is TRBV19 and J usage is TRBJ1-1, with TRBD1 as a possible D gene (6 bases). Germline V gene sequence: CDR1 LNHDA, CDR2 SQIVND (reference sequence). Trimming pared 5 bases from V and 1 base from J, leaving 11 bases between. The CDR3 sequence is 14 residues long. DNA of the CDR3: TGTGCCAGTAGTTGGGGGCGGTCGAACACTGAAGCTTTCTTT. Its translation: CASSWGRSNTEAFF.

The CDR3 loop is CASRRRGDPYEQYV. The CDR3 DNA is TGTGCCAGCCGCCGGCGGGGGGACCCCTACGAGCAGTACGTC. The chain links TRBV28 to TRBJ2-7; 8 bases are shared with TRBD2. V dropped 8 bases and J dropped 2; count of bases not matched to a gene: 8. In germline, CDR1 is MDHEN, CDR2 SYDVKM. The CDR3 spans 14 residues.

This clonotype has a handful of counts. V and J are TRBV7-9 and TRBJ2-7; D call uncertain. Germline V gene sequence: CDR1 SEHNR, CDR2 FQNEAQ (reference sequence). The CDR3 runs 13 residues. V lost 3 bases and J lost 3, with 9 bases in between. CDR3 DNA sequence: TGTGCCAGCAGCTTGGACCTAGACTACGAGCAGTACTTC. As protein: CASSLDLDYEQYF.

The chain combines TRBV9 with TRBJ2-7; perhaps TRBD1 as D (6 bases). V was shortened by 4 bases and J by 0 bases, with 17 bases between the two germline ends. Germline V lookup: CDR1 SGDLS, CDR2 YYNGEE. This CDR3 region has 16 residues. CDR3 nucleotides: TGTGCCAGCAGCCCCACAGGGACCCTAAGCTCCTACGAGCAGTACTTC. Amino acids: CASSPTGTLSSYEQYF.

J is TRBJ2-1 and V is TRBV9; 8 bases fit TRBD2. J lost 5 bases, V lost 2 bases, and 6 bases had no gene match. CDR1 is SGDLS, CDR2 YYNGEE, per germline. This CDR3 comprises 15 residues. In DNA, the CDR3 is TGTGCCAGCAGCGTTAGCGGGAAGCAGAACAATGAGCAGTTCTTC. This codes for CASSVSGKQNNEQFF.

This clonotype is a singleton in its sample. The chain recombines TRBV20-1 with TRBJ1-2; no definite D call. The CDR3 loop spans 10 amino acids. V was pared by 7 bases and J by 13 bases, with 16 bases between. Germline-derived CDR1 and CDR2 are DFQATT and SNEGSKA (reference sequence). This chain's CDR3 is CSVFLQPPTF. Written as DNA, the CDR3 is TGCAGTGTCTTTCTGCAGCCTCCCACCTTC.

V gene TRBV20-1 combines with J gene TRBJ2-4; 10 bases align to TRBD1. Germline assignment: CDR1 DFQATT and CDR2 SNEGSKA (reference sequence). The CDR3 contains 13 residues. V was clipped by 2 bases and J by 12 bases; unmatched bases: 7. CDR3: CSARNRDRGDQYF. The CDR3 nucleotides are TGCAGTGCTAGAAACCGGGACAGGGGAGATCAGTACTTC.

This clonotype appeared once. This chain connects TRBV28 to TRBJ2-6; D remains unclear. Trimming took 6 bases from V and 4 from J, leaving 19 bases between them. The CDR3 sequence is 17 residues long. The germline V gene has CDR1 MDHEN and CDR2 SYDVKM. CDR3 coding DNA: TGTGCCAGCAGCCGGTCATGGGTTTTTACCGGGGCCAACGTCCTGACTTTC. Translating gives CASSRSWVFTGANVLTF. The full variable domain, its missing parts supplied by reference TRBV28 and TRBJ2-6, is DVKVTQSSRYLVKRTGEKVFLECVQDMDHENMFWYRQDPGLGLRLIYFSYDVKMKEKGDIPEGYSVSREKKERFSLILESASTNQTSMYLCASSRSWVFTGANVLTFGAGSRLTVL.

The V and J genes are TRBV4-1 and TRBJ2-1, with 12 bases matching TRBD2. The junction had 16 bases not matched to a gene; V was cut back by 7 bases and J by 9 bases. Germline CDR1 is MGHRA and CDR2 is YSYEKL. The CDR3 spans 17 residues. For the CDR3, the DNA is TGCGCCAGCAAGCTGACTAGCGGGGGTTTTGGGTCGAGTGAGCAGTTCTTC. This sequence encodes CASKLTSGGFGSSEQFF.

The count of this clonotype is one. The genes are TRBV5-1 and TRBJ2-7, with no clear D. V was cut by 4 bases and J by 3 bases, with 8 bases left in between. Looked up from germline, CDR1 is SGHRS and CDR2 is YFSETQ. This CDR3 comprises 12 residues. CDR3 amino acids: CASSRPGYEQYF. Here the CDR3 DNA reads TGCGCCAGCAGCCGGCCCGGCTACGAGCAGTACTTC.

V and J are TRBV2 and TRBJ1-2; D is possibly TRBD1 (6 bases). V lost 10 bases and J 4 bases, leaving 16 bases between the germline ends. This CDR3 region has 13 residues. In germline, CDR1 is SNHLY, CDR2 FYNNEI. The CDR3 coding sequence is TGTGCCACGACACAGGGTTTATCCTATGGCTACACCTTC. It yields the protein CATTQGLSYGYTF.

The chain recombines TRBV20-1 with TRBJ1-2; D unclear. CDR1 DFQATT and CDR2 SNEGSKA come from the germline V gene (reference sequence). This CDR3 is built from 15 residues. V was cut by 0 bases and J by 0 bases, with 11 bases left in between. The CDR3 sequence: CSAREIGSSNYGYTF. CDR3 bases: TGCAGTGCTAGAGAAATAGGAAGTTCTAACTATGGCTACACCTTC.

The genes are TRBV13 and TRBJ2-1; 13 positions agree with TRBD2. With V trimmed by 5 bases and J by 5 bases, 3 bases remained unmatched. The CDR3 has 15 residues. Germline-derived CDR1 and CDR2 are PRHDT and FYEKMQ (reference sequence). Written as DNA, the CDR3 is TGTGCCAGCAGCCGGACTAGCGGGAGTAACAATGAGCAGTTCTTC. It yields the protein CASSRTSGSNNEQFF.

The J gene is TRBJ1-2, the V gene TRBV30; possibly TRBD1 for D (6 bases). The V gene's germline CDR1 is GTSNPN and CDR2 SVGIG (reference sequence). Trimming cost V 3 bases and J 5 bases, with 16 bases left between them. The CDR3 runs to 14 residues. The CDR3 is CAWSVTGTTYGYTF. In nucleotides, the CDR3 is TGTGCCTGGAGCGTTACCGGGACAACTTATGGCTACACCTTC.

This CDR3 is CATSEYRGRSFQPQHF. In DNA, the CDR3 is TGTGCCACCAGCGAATACAGGGGGCGGTCGTTTCAGCCCCAGCATTTT. The gene calls are TRBV15 and TRBJ1-5, with 9 bases matching TRBD1. The J segment lost 6 bases and the V segment lost 5 bases, leaving 11 bases of the junction unmatched. This CDR3 is built from 16 residues. CDR1 and CDR2 (germline): LNHNV, YYDKDF (reference sequence).

The chain is built from TRBV12-3 or TRBV12-4 and TRBJ2-3; either TRBD1 or TRBD2 may fit D (5 bases each). The V and J ends lost 9 bases and 6 bases respectively, with 19 bases between them. The length of the CDR3 is 14 residues. The CDR3 DNA follows: TGTGCCAGTTGCTGCACCAAATGGGGGGATACGCAGTATTTT. Protein: CASCCTKWGDTQYF.

The chain employs TRBV12-5 and TRBJ2-3, with D uncertain. CDR1 is LGHNT and CDR2 is FRNRAP in the germline V gene. The CDR3 extends over 13 amino acids. Trimming shortened V by 4 bases and J by 5 bases, and 10 bases separated the two germline ends. CDR3 in amino acids: CASGSTELDTQYF. The CDR3 nucleotides read TGTGCTAGTGGTTCCACCGAGTTAGATACGCAGTATTTT.

Written as DNA, the CDR3 is TGCAGTGCACGTGGAAGCAACAACCCCTACGAGCAGTACTTC. It codes for CSARGSNNPYEQYF. The V gene is TRBV20-1, the J gene TRBJ2-7; D call uncertain. The germline CDR1 and CDR2 sequences are DFQATT and SNEGSKA (reference sequence). With 6 bases removed from V and 2 bases from J, the gap between germline ends came to 17 bases. This CDR3 has 14 amino acids.

The genes are TRBV5-4 and TRBJ1-1, with unresolved D. The CDR3 has 14 amino acids. Trimming removed 5 bases at V and 0 bases at J, with 11 bases between. The germline V gene has CDR1 SGHNT and CDR2 YYREEE (reference sequence). This CDR3 reads CASSRGGLNTEAFF. CDR3 sequence (DNA): TGTGCCAGCAGTCGGGGAGGGCTGAACACTGAAGCTTTCTTT. Variable domain in full (rest from reference TRBV5-4 and TRBJ1-1): ETGVTQSPTHLIKTRGQQVTLRCSSQSGHNTVSWYQQALGQGPQFIFQYYREEENGRGNFPPRFSGLQFPNYSSELNVNALELDDSALYLCASSRGGLNTEAFFGQGTRLTVV.

The J gene is TRBJ2-5, the V gene TRBV11-2; 10 bases fit TRBD2. The germline V gene has CDR1 SGHAT and CDR2 FQNNGV. The CDR3 extends over 13 amino acids. V gave up 10 bases and J gave up 5 bases; unmatched junction bases: 7. CDR3 sequence: CATLAGVGETQYF. The CDR3 DNA reads as TGTGCCACCCTAGCGGGGGTAGGGGAGACCCAGTACTTC.

V usage is TRBV5-6 and J usage is TRBJ2-1, with 9 bases aligning to TRBD2. The CDR3 has 14 residues. Germline V gene sequence: CDR1 SGHDT, CDR2 YYEEEE. V lost 3 bases to trimming and J lost 9 bases; unmatched junction nucleotides: 7. The CDR3, as DNA: TGTGCCAGCAGCTCTGGACTAGCGAGGGGTGAGCAGTTCTTC. Translation: CASSSGLARGEQFF.

The chain is built from TRBV7-9 and TRBJ2-7; 7 nucleotides agree with TRBD1. CDR1 SEHNR and CDR2 FQNEAQ come from the germline V gene (reference sequence). J was trimmed by 0 bases and V by 4 bases; bases with no gene match: 3. This CDR3 contains 14 residues. The CDR3 sequence is CASSSGQASYEQYF. The DNA for the CDR3 is TGTGCCAGCAGCTCCGGACAGGCCTCCTACGAGCAGTACTTC.

V and J are TRBV9 and TRBJ2-1, with D perhaps matching TRBD1 or TRBD2 (5 bases each). Germline-derived CDR1 and CDR2 are SGDLS and YYNGEE. This CDR3 contains 14 residues. Trimming removed 4 bases from V and 7 bases from J, with 15 bases in between. CDR3 sequence (DNA): TGTGCCAGCAGCTTCCGACCGGGGCGAAATGAGCAGTTCTTC. This codes for CASSFRPGRNEQFF.

The chain couples TRBV4-1 to TRBJ1-5, with a possible D match to TRBD1 (6 bases). The CDR3 spans 17 residues. Trimming removed 0 bases from V and 6 bases from J, with 18 bases in between. Germline V gene sequence: CDR1 MGHRA, CDR2 YSYEKL. CDR3 coding DNA: TGCGCCAGCAGCCAAGATTGGGGGGGGGCCCCAGGTCAGCCCCAGCATTTT. It encodes CASSQDWGGAPGQPQHF.

The chain joins TRBV11-2 to TRBJ1-1; D gene ambiguous. With 5 bases removed from V and 7 bases from J, the gap between germline ends came to 8 bases. The CDR3 contains 11 residues. Germline assignment: CDR1 SGHAT and CDR2 FQNNGV. In nucleotides, the CDR3 is TGTGCCAGCAGCCTCGGGGTTGAAGCTTTCTTT. Residues: CASSLGVEAFF. The variable domain in full, completed from reference TRBV11-2 and TRBJ1-1, reads EAGVAQSPRYKIIEKRQSVAFWCNPISGHATLYWYQQILGQGPKLLIQFQNNGVVDDSQLPKDRFSAERLKGVDSTLKIQPAKLEDSAVYLCASSLGVEAFFGQGTRLTVV.

The chain employs TRBV6-2 or TRBV6-3 and TRBJ1-2; 7 nucleotides match TRBD1. CDR1 MNHEY and CDR2 SVGEGT come from the germline V gene. This CDR3 spans 15 amino acids. Unmatched junction bases numbered 11, after V lost 6 bases and J lost 4 bases. CDR3 sequence: CASSIRQGYRYGYTF. CDR3 sequence (DNA): TGTGCCAGCAGCATACGACAGGGTTACCGCTATGGCTACACCTTC.

This clonotype was seen a single time. The rearrangement joins TRBV12-3 or TRBV12-4 to TRBJ1-2; D not certain. V lost 7 bases to trimming and J lost 0 bases, with 15 bases between them. The length of the CDR3 is 15 residues. CDR3 sequence (DNA): TGTGCCAGCACGCATTCCGGGAGAGCTAACTATGGCTACACCTTC. This translates into CASTHSGRANYGYTF.

CDR3 DNA: TGTGCCAGCAGTCGCACAGGGTGGCATCAGCCCCAGCATTTT. Amino acids: CASSRTGWHQPQHF. The chain is built from TRBV28 and TRBJ1-5, with D maybe TRBD1 (6 bases). V lost 5 bases and J lost 5, with 13 bases in between. Germline CDR1 and CDR2: MDHEN and SYDVKM. CDR3 length: 14 residues.